These T cell receptor beta chains were read from a single sample in a study of blood T cells in healthy people across ages. TCRdb independently ran MiXCR on the 5' RACE reads; one entry per CDR3 protein. Of 1.5 million to 2 million distinct CDR3 sequences listed, roughly 27% are singletons. The material sequenced was blood. The source is a woman under 40 in good health. The CDR3 runs from the conserved cysteine through the conserved F or W. Each record gives: J gene, V gene, clone size, D gene, CDR3 protein, CDR3 DNA. D genes are given only for firm matches. The size field is filled for only some rows; it gives once, few, many or a size class.

j_gene: TRBJ1-1
v_gene: TRBV6-2/TRBV6-3
abundance: -
d_gene: -
CDR3aa: CASSPRGMANTEAFF
CDR3nt: TGTGCCAGCAGTCCTCGGGGGATGGCGAACACTGAAGCTTTCTTT

j_gene: TRBJ2-1
v_gene: TRBV10-1
abundance: few
d_gene: TRBD1
CDR3aa: CASSEHGGTGNNEQFF
CDR3nt: TGCGCCAGCAGTGAGCACGGAGGGACAGGGAACAATGAGCAGTTCTTC

j_gene: TRBJ2-5
v_gene: TRBV19
abundance: -
d_gene: TRBD1
CDR3aa: CASTGTGGEETQYF
CDR3nt: TGTGCCAGCACCGGGACAGGGGGCGAAGAGACCCAGTACTTC

j_gene: TRBJ2-7
v_gene: TRBV6-5
abundance: many
d_gene: -
CDR3aa: CASSSAGRGLRYEQYF
CDR3nt: TGTGCCAGCAGCTCCGCGGGCCGGGGGCTTAGGTACGAGCAGTACTTC

j_gene: TRBJ2-5
v_gene: TRBV6-1
abundance: many
d_gene: TRBD2
CDR3aa: CASSDSSGVGETQYF
CDR3nt: TGTGCCAGCAGTGATTCTAGCGGAGTGGGGGAGACCCAGTACTTC

j_gene: TRBJ2-5
v_gene: TRBV3-1
abundance: many
d_gene: TRBD2
CDR3aa: CASSQDTSGTYQETQYF
CDR3nt: TGTGCCAGCAGCCAGGATACTAGCGGGACGTACCAAGAGACCCAGTACTTC

j_gene: TRBJ1-5
v_gene: TRBV12-3/TRBV12-4
abundance: many
d_gene: -
CDR3aa: CASSLRGYQPQHF
CDR3nt: TGTGCCAGCAGTTTAAGGGGGTACCAGCCCCAGCATTTT

j_gene: TRBJ2-5
v_gene: TRBV29-1
abundance: many
d_gene: -
CDR3aa: CSVEDTALIQETQYF
CDR3nt: TGCAGCGTTGAAGATACAGCGTTGATCCAAGAGACCCAGTACTTC

j_gene: TRBJ2-3
v_gene: TRBV12-3/TRBV12-4
abundance: -
d_gene: TRBD2
CDR3aa: CASSFQRGGSDAQYF
CDR3nt: TGTGCCAGCAGTTTCCAGCGGGGGGGATCTGATGCGCAGTATTTT

j_gene: TRBJ2-7
v_gene: TRBV6-6
abundance: many
d_gene: -
CDR3aa: CASSYTRAPGSEQYF
CDR3nt: TGTGCCAGCAGTTACACACGTGCGCCGGGTAGCGAGCAGTACTTC

j_gene: TRBJ2-5
v_gene: TRBV15
abundance: -
d_gene: -
CDR3aa: CATSLTIARTQYF
CDR3nt: TGTGCCACCAGCCTGACCATTGCGAGGACCCAGTACTTC

j_gene: TRBJ1-2
v_gene: TRBV5-1
abundance: few
d_gene: -
CDR3aa: CASSLADTLNRRGLYGYTF
CDR3nt: TGCGCCAGCAGCTTAGCCGATACCTTGAACAGGCGTGGGTTATATGGCTACACCTTC

j_gene: TRBJ2-5
v_gene: TRBV5-1
abundance: -
d_gene: TRBD2
CDR3aa: CASSSTSGPGTQYF
CDR3nt: TGCGCCAGCAGCAGCACTAGCGGGCCGGGGACCCAGTACTTC

j_gene: TRBJ2-1
v_gene: TRBV5-1
abundance: -
d_gene: -
CDR3aa: CASSLENHNEQFF
CDR3nt: TGCGCCAGCAGCTTAGAAAATCACAATGAGCAGTTCTTC

j_gene: TRBJ2-1
v_gene: TRBV4-1
abundance: -
d_gene: -
CDR3aa: CASSLETAANHNEQFF
CDR3nt: TGCGCCAGCAGCCTAGAGACAGCTGCGAATCACAATGAGCAGTTCTTC

j_gene: TRBJ1-5
v_gene: TRBV7-3
abundance: -
d_gene: -
CDR3aa: CASSLLQGVLMCNQPQHF
CDR3nt: TGTGCCAGCAGCTTGCTACAGGGCGTCCTAATGTGCAATCAGCCCCAGCATTTT

j_gene: TRBJ2-7
v_gene: TRBV10-3
abundance: few
d_gene: -
CDR3aa: CAISESADERYF
CDR3nt: TGTGCCATCAGTGAGTCAGCAGACGAGCGGTACTTC

j_gene: TRBJ2-7
v_gene: TRBV2
abundance: few
d_gene: TRBD1
CDR3aa: CASSEGTVVSYEQYF
CDR3nt: TGTGCCAGCTCTGAAGGGACAGTCGTCTCCTACGAGCAGTACTTC

j_gene: TRBJ2-7
v_gene: TRBV7-9
abundance: few
d_gene: TRBD2
CDR3aa: CASSPGRAYTYEQYF
CDR3nt: TGTGCCAGCAGCCCAGGGAGGGCCTACACCTACGAGCAGTACTTC

j_gene: TRBJ2-1
v_gene: TRBV3-1
abundance: few
d_gene: -
CDR3aa: CASSQGFSVLF
CDR3nt: TGTGCCAGCAGCCAGGGTTTTTCGGTACTCTTC

j_gene: TRBJ1-1
v_gene: TRBV12-3/TRBV12-4
abundance: many
d_gene: -
CDR3aa: CASSTGTVNTEAFF
CDR3nt: TGTGCCAGCAGTACAGGGACGGTGAACACTGAAGCTTTCTTT

j_gene: TRBJ2-3
v_gene: TRBV5-1
abundance: -
d_gene: TRBD2
CDR3aa: CASREATDTQYF
CDR3nt: TGCGCCAGCCGGGAGGCAACAGATACGCAGTATTTT

j_gene: TRBJ2-3
v_gene: TRBV9
abundance: -
d_gene: TRBD2
CDR3aa: CASSVGLSTQYF
CDR3nt: TGTGCCAGCAGCGTGGGACTAAGTACGCAGTATTTT

j_gene: TRBJ2-1
v_gene: TRBV10-3
abundance: many
d_gene: -
CDR3aa: CAISESQGRTEQFF
CDR3nt: TGTGCCATCAGTGAGTCGCAGGGGCGGACTGAGCAGTTCTTC

j_gene: TRBJ2-7
v_gene: TRBV12-3/TRBV12-4
abundance: few
d_gene: -
CDR3aa: CASSSRRLLGISYEQYF
CDR3nt: TGTGCCAGCAGTTCCCGGCGGTTATTGGGGATCTCCTACGAGCAGTACTTC

j_gene: TRBJ2-7
v_gene: TRBV7-2
abundance: -
d_gene: TRBD2
CDR3aa: CASSRSSGTAYEQYF
CDR3nt: TGTGCCAGCAGTAGGTCTAGCGGGACCGCCTACGAGCAGTACTTC

j_gene: TRBJ2-1
v_gene: TRBV6-6
abundance: few
d_gene: -
CDR3aa: CASSSSGDSHNEQFF
CDR3nt: TGTGCCAGCAGTTCCTCCGGCGACTCCCACAATGAGCAGTTCTTC

j_gene: TRBJ2-7
v_gene: TRBV7-6
abundance: many
d_gene: -
CDR3aa: CASSFQGGPYEQYF
CDR3nt: TGTGCCAGCAGCTTTCAGGGGGGCCCCTACGAGCAGTACTTC

j_gene: TRBJ2-5
v_gene: TRBV15
abundance: -
d_gene: -
CDR3aa: CATSRALLGAKETQYF
CDR3nt: TGTGCCACCAGCAGAGCCCTTCTGGGGGCCAAAGAGACCCAGTACTTC

j_gene: TRBJ2-1
v_gene: TRBV6-5
abundance: many
d_gene: -
CDR3aa: CASSYDRSHNEQFF
CDR3nt: TGTGCCAGCAGTTACGACCGGTCTCACAATGAGCAGTTCTTC

j_gene: TRBJ1-5
v_gene: TRBV5-6
abundance: -
d_gene: TRBD1
CDR3aa: CASSPGQGRSQPQHF
CDR3nt: TGTGCCAGCAGCCCGGGACAGGGACGGAGTCAGCCCCAGCATTTT

j_gene: TRBJ2-2
v_gene: TRBV4-2
abundance: few
d_gene: TRBD2
CDR3aa: CASSQDWTSGGQELFF
CDR3nt: TGTGCCAGCAGCCAAGATTGGACTAGCGGGGGCCAGGAGCTGTTTTTT

j_gene: TRBJ2-7
v_gene: TRBV6-1
abundance: few
d_gene: -
CDR3aa: CASSERPGNEQYF
CDR3nt: TGTGCCAGCAGCGAACGCCCAGGAAATGAGCAGTACTTC

j_gene: TRBJ1-4
v_gene: TRBV4-3
abundance: few
d_gene: TRBD1
CDR3aa: CASSQDINRARTGKFF
CDR3nt: TGCGCCAGCAGCCAAGATATTAATCGTGCTCGGACAGGGAAGTTTTTT

j_gene: TRBJ2-5
v_gene: TRBV6-6
abundance: few
d_gene: -
CDR3aa: CASSAPSHGSQYF
CDR3nt: TGTGCCAGCAGTGCCCCTTCTCATGGTAGCCAGTACTTC

j_gene: TRBJ2-3
v_gene: TRBV12-3/TRBV12-4
abundance: -
d_gene: -
CDR3aa: CASRLAGDTQYF
CDR3nt: TGTGCCAGCAGACTAGCTGGGGATACGCAGTATTTT

j_gene: TRBJ1-5
v_gene: TRBV10-3
abundance: -
d_gene: TRBD1
CDR3aa: CAISVGDSEQPQHF
CDR3nt: TGTGCCATCAGTGTCGGGGACAGCGAGCAGCCCCAGCATTTT

j_gene: TRBJ2-7
v_gene: TRBV11-2
abundance: -
d_gene: -
CDR3aa: CASSLGSTRDNPYEQYF
CDR3nt: TGTGCCAGCAGCTTGGGGTCGACGAGGGACAATCCCTACGAGCAGTACTTC

j_gene: TRBJ1-5
v_gene: TRBV12-3/TRBV12-4
abundance: few
d_gene: TRBD1
CDR3aa: CASSHGGTGGGGNQPQHF
CDR3nt: TGTGCCAGCAGTCACGGAGGGACAGGGGGAGGTGGCAATCAGCCCCAGCATTTT

j_gene: TRBJ2-7
v_gene: TRBV6-2/TRBV6-3
abundance: once
d_gene: -
CDR3aa: CASSRLGVEQYF
CDR3nt: TGTGCCAGCAGCCGACTAGGGGTCGAGCAGTACTTC

j_gene: TRBJ2-7
v_gene: TRBV5-1
abundance: many
d_gene: -
CDR3aa: CASSLGGTLSYEQYF
CDR3nt: TGTGCCAGCAGCTTAGGTGGGACACTTTCCTACGAGCAGTACTTC

j_gene: TRBJ1-4
v_gene: TRBV7-2
abundance: few
d_gene: -
CDR3aa: CASSFGGAVGNEKLFF
CDR3nt: TGTGCCAGCAGCTTCGGGGGGGCAGTTGGAAATGAAAAACTGTTTTTT

j_gene: TRBJ2-4
v_gene: TRBV11-3
abundance: -
d_gene: TRBD1
CDR3aa: CASSYRQGDIQYF
CDR3nt: TGTGCCAGCAGTTACCGACAGGGAGACATTCAGTACTTC

j_gene: TRBJ2-1
v_gene: TRBV11-2
abundance: -
d_gene: TRBD2
CDR3aa: CASSRTGSLSGSYSYNEQFF
CDR3nt: TGTGCCAGCAGCCGAACCGGCTCCCTTAGCGGGAGTTACTCCTACAATGAGCAGTTCTTC

j_gene: TRBJ2-3
v_gene: TRBV12-3/TRBV12-4
abundance: -
d_gene: -
CDR3aa: CASSTLSGQTDAQYF
CDR3nt: TGTGCCAGCAGTACCCTTTCGGGGCAAACAGATGCGCAGTATTTT

j_gene: TRBJ2-2
v_gene: TRBV7-8
abundance: few
d_gene: -
CDR3aa: CASSTRGTNTGELFF
CDR3nt: TGTGCCAGCAGCACCCGGGGGACGAACACCGGGGAGCTGTTTTTT

j_gene: TRBJ2-7
v_gene: TRBV4-3
abundance: -
d_gene: TRBD1
CDR3aa: CASNSGQTSYEQYF
CDR3nt: TGCGCCAGCAACTCGGGACAGACATCCTACGAGCAGTACTTC

j_gene: TRBJ2-3
v_gene: TRBV5-1
abundance: -
d_gene: -
CDR3aa: CASQQGGTNTQYF
CDR3nt: TGCGCCAGTCAGCAGGGGGGGACCAATACGCAGTATTTT

j_gene: TRBJ2-2
v_gene: TRBV11-3
abundance: -
d_gene: TRBD2
CDR3aa: CASSLGLAGSGELFF
CDR3nt: TGTGCCAGCAGCTTAGGACTAGCGGGGTCCGGGGAGCTGTTTTTT

j_gene: TRBJ1-2
v_gene: TRBV18
abundance: -
d_gene: -
CDR3aa: CASSPGYHANYTF
CDR3nt: TGTGCCAGCTCACCAGGGTATCATGCCAACTACACCTTC

j_gene: TRBJ2-1
v_gene: TRBV12-5
abundance: many
d_gene: TRBD2
CDR3aa: CASGFQREVSTDEQFF
CDR3nt: TGTGCTAGTGGTTTCCAGCGGGAGGTTTCGACAGATGAGCAGTTCTTC

j_gene: TRBJ2-3
v_gene: TRBV9
abundance: few
d_gene: TRBD2
CDR3aa: CASSPRLAGSDTQYF
CDR3nt: TGTGCCAGCAGCCCCCGGCTAGCGGGATCCGATACGCAGTATTTT